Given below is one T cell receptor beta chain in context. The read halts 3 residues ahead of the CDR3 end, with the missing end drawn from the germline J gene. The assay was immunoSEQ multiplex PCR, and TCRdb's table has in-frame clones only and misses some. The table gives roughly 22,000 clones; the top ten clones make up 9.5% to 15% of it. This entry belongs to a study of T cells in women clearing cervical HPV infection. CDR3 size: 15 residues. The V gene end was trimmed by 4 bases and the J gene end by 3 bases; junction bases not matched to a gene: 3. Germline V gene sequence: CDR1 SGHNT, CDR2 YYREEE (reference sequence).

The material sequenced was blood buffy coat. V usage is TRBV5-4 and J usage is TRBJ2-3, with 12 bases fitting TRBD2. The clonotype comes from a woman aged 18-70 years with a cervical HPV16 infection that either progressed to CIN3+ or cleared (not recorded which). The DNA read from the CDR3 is TGTGCCAGCAGCCGGACTAGCGGGGAAACAGATACG. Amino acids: CASSRTSGETDT. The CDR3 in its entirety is CASSRTSGETDTQYF.